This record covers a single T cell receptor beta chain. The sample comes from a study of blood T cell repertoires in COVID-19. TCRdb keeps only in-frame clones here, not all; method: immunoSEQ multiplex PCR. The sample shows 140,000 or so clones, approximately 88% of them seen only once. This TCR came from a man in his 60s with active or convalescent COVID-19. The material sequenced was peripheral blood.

CDR3 region: CASVFQGFANYGYTF. In DNA form, the CDR3 reads TGTGCCAGCGTCTTTCAGGGCTTCGCTAACTATGGCTACACCTTC. The V gene is TRBV28, the J gene TRBJ1-2, with D tentatively TRBD1 (5 bases). Germline loops: CDR1 MDHEN, CDR2 SYDVKM. This CDR3 comprises 15 residues. V shed 8 bases and J shed 0 bases, with 16 bases lying between them.